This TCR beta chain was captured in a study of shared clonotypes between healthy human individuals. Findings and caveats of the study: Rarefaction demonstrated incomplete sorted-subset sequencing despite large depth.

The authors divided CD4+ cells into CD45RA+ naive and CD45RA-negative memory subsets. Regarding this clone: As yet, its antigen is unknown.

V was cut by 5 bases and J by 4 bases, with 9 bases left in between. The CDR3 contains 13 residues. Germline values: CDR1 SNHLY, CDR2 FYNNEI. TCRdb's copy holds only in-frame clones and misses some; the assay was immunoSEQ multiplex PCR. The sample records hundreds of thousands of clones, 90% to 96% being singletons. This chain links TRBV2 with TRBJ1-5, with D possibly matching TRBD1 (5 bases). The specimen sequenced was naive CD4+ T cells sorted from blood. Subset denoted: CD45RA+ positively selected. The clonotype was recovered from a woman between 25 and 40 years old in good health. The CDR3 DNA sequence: TGTGCCAGCAGTTACAGGCTTAATCAGCCCCAGCATTTT. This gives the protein CASSYRLNQPQHF.